What follows are 18 T cell receptor beta chains derived from one specimen sequenced in a study of T cells in Graves' hyperthyroidism and ophthalmopathy (dated by TCRdb to about 2019). Receptor amplification or capture employed multiplex PCR. The sequencer was an Illumina HiSeq 2000. The TCR beta CDR3 regions were amplified from the RNA transcripts. A first-round RT-PCR of the TCR CDR3 used the HTBI primer set with the Qiagen OneStep RT-PCR kit. TCRdb redid the processing of the public reads, applying fastp at Q25 and MiXCR, and retained in-frame beta chains. Each CDR3 protein gets just one entry, which takes the most common genes and DNA from the rows behind it. For this sample the table gives approximately 690,000 distinct CDR3 sequences, of which roughly 14% were detected only once. The top ten clonotypes cover under 15% of the sample. The source material was blood. The receptors were gathered from a woman aged 45 to 65 with Graves' ophthalmopathy.

Ten or more counts support this clonotype. This rearrangement joins TRBV20-1 to TRBJ2-4, with a possible D match to TRBD2 (6 bases). This CDR3 comprises 15 residues. CDR1 DFQATT and CDR2 SNEGSKA come from the germline V gene (reference sequence). Deletions cut 1 base from V and 0 bases from J, with 10 bases between. The CDR3 DNA is TGCAGTGCTAGAGTCGGTAGCGGAGCCAAAAACATTCAGTACTTC. It specifies CSARVGSGAKNIQYF.

About this clonotype itself: A much larger clone differs from this one at a single base, so this may be a read error. The chain carries TRBV5-1 and TRBJ2-2, with D possibly matching TRBD1 (5 bases). The CDR3 runs to 15 residues. Per germline, CDR1 SGHRS and CDR2 YFSETQ. Trimming took off 0 bases at V and 4 bases at J, with 10 bases between the two ends. The CDR3 is CASSLVTQGTGELFF. The CDR3 DNA follows: TGCGCCAGCAGCTTGGTTACCCAGGGCACCGGGGAGCTGTTTTTT.

This clonotype came up a few times. This chain connects TRBV25-1 to TRBJ1-6; D possibly corresponds to TRBD1 (6 bases). CDR1 and CDR2 from the germline V gene are MGHDK and SYGVNS. This CDR3 region has 11 residues. V lost 10 bases and J lost 13, with 14 bases in between. Here the CDR3 reads CAIQTQGPLHF. The CDR3 nucleotides are TGTGCCATCCAAACTCAGGGGCCCCTCCACTTT.

This clonotype showed up many times. The chain has TRBV19 and TRBJ2-3, with 10 bases lining up with TRBD2. The CDR3 covers 16 residues. Per germline, CDR1 LNHDA and CDR2 SQIVND (reference sequence). V lost 7 bases and J lost 0; bases outside the gene matches: 7. CDR3 residues: CASKASGRPSTDTQYF. The DNA for the CDR3 is TGTGCCAGTAAAGCTAGCGGGAGACCTAGCACAGATACGCAGTATTTT.

This clonotype has at least ten counts. V and J are TRBV20-1 and TRBJ2-1; 7 nucleotides match TRBD2. The V and J ends lost 4 bases and 7 bases, in that order; junction bases with no gene match: 7. Germline CDR1 DFQATT, CDR2 SNEGSKA (reference sequence). The CDR3 spans 13 residues. This CDR3 reads CSAKVGGVNEQFF. CDR3 bases: TGCAGTGCTAAGGTGGGAGGGGTGAATGAGCAGTTCTTC.

This clonotype was detected a few times. V and J are TRBV28 and TRBJ1-3; D is uncertain. V lost 5 bases and J 0 bases, leaving 8 bases between the germline ends. The germline V gene encodes CDR1 MDHEN and CDR2 SYDVKM. The CDR3 has 14 amino acids. The CDR3 loop reads CASSTVGSGNTIYF. Here the CDR3 DNA reads TGTGCCAGCAGTACCGTGGGCTCTGGAAACACCATATATTTT.

This clonotype appeared a few times. The chain is built from TRBV10-3 and TRBJ2-3, with TRBD2 identical over 9 bases. Germline lookup yields CDR1 ENHRY and CDR2 SYGVKD. The CDR3 is 16 amino acids. Trimming took 10 bases from V and 5 from J; bases not matched to a gene: 16. CDR3 nucleotide sequence: TGTGCCACCCAGGTAGTTAGCGGGAGTACGAGAGATACGCAGTATTTT. It translates to CATQVVSGSTRDTQYF.

This clonotype was observed many times. The V call is TRBV5-1, the J call TRBJ1-2; D remains ambiguous. Deletions cut 0 bases from V and 5 bases from J, with 5 bases between. Germline assignment: CDR1 SGHRS and CDR2 YFSETQ. The CDR3 runs to 12 residues. The CDR3 region has the DNA TGCGCCAGCAGCTTGGAGAATTATGGCTACACCTTC. This codes for CASSLENYGYTF.

In its sample, this clonotype was seen a few times. CDR3 amino acids: CASSLRQLTGELFF. The CDR3 DNA follows: TGTGCCAGCAGCTTGCGTCAACTCACCGGGGAGCTGTTTTTT. The genes are TRBV5-8 and TRBJ2-2; the D is unclear. The CDR3 length is 14 residues. From germline, CDR1 is SGHTS and CDR2 YDEGEE. With 1 base removed from V and 4 bases from J, the gap between germline ends came to 8 bases.

This clonotype was found a few times. This sequence joins TRBV4-3 and TRBJ2-1; the D gene is possibly TRBD2 (6 bases). The V gene lost 0 bases and the J gene lost 9 bases, with 18 bases spanning the gap. The CDR3 has 16 residues. The germline V gene encodes CDR1 LGHNA and CDR2 YSLEER. The DNA of the CDR3 is TGCGCCAGCAGCCAAGATCCCCCGGGAGTGGATGGTGAGCAGTTCTTC. Its translation: CASSQDPPGVDGEQFF.

This clonotype was observed at least ten times. The chain couples TRBV30 to TRBJ1-5; D gene unclear. Trimming stripped 3 bases from V and 0 bases from J, with 15 bases between. Germline-derived CDR1 and CDR2 are GTSNPN and SVGIG (reference sequence). This CDR3 has 16 amino acids. CDR3 amino acids: CAWSYRQVISNQPQHF. CDR3 in DNA: TGTGCCTGGAGCTACCGCCAGGTGATTAGCAATCAGCCCCAGCATTTT.

This clonotype was observed a few times. The V and J genes are TRBV4-3 and TRBJ1-2; the match to TRBD1 covers 10 bases. The CDR3 is 15 amino acids. V was pared by 4 bases and J by 4 bases, with 6 bases of the junction left unmatched. Germline CDR1 LGHNA, CDR2 YSLEER. This CDR3 is CASSPGTGEPYGYTF. The CDR3 DNA follows: TGCGCCAGCAGCCCAGGGACAGGGGAACCCTATGGCTACACCTTC.

This clonotype was detected ten times or more. This rearrangement joins TRBV5-1 to TRBJ2-7; a weak D match, TRBD2 (6 bases). Germline V lookup: CDR1 SGHRS, CDR2 YFSETQ. V lost 0 bases to trimming and J lost 3 bases, with 19 bases between them. This CDR3 region has 17 residues. The CDR3 DNA reads TGCGCCAGCAGCTTGGCCGTTGGGCCAGCGGGTAGCTACGAGCAGTACTTC. It codes for CASSLAVGPAGSYEQYF.

This clonotype was counted between two and nine times. Here the CDR3 DNA reads TGTGCTAGTGGTTTGGGCGGGGAGCTGTTTTTT. It yields the protein CASGLGGELFF. This chain joins TRBV12-5 and TRBJ2-2, with no clear D. V was clipped by 1 base and J by 7 bases, with 1 base between them. The germline gives CDR1 LGHNT, CDR2 FRNRAP. The CDR3 runs 11 residues.

This clonotype has a count of ten or more. The rearrangement uses TRBV9 and TRBJ2-7; 9 nucleotides line up with TRBD2. The CDR3 runs to 15 residues. V lost 0 bases, J lost 3 bases, and 4 bases stayed unmatched. Per germline, CDR1 SGDLS and CDR2 YYNGEE. As DNA, the CDR3 is TGTGCCAGCAGCGTAGATATAGCGGGAGACTACGAGCAGTACTTC. It translates to CASSVDIAGDYEQYF.

This clonotype has a count of ten or more. The V and J genes are TRBV5-1 and TRBJ1-1; TRBD1 matches at 7 bases. The V gene end was trimmed by 4 bases and the J gene end by 1 base; junction bases not matched to a gene: 10. Germline V gene data show CDR1 as SGHRS and CDR2 as YFSETQ. The CDR3 consists of 16 residues. For the CDR3, the DNA is TGCGCCAGCAGCCAAGGGACAGTAACCTCGAACACTGAAGCTTTCTTT. Its translation is CASSQGTVTSNTEAFF.

The chain uses TRBV5-1 and TRBJ1-2; D is perhaps TRBD1 (5 bases). V shed 0 bases and J shed 8 bases, with 20 bases lying between them. Germline V gene sequence: CDR1 SGHRS, CDR2 YFSETQ. The length of the CDR3 is 16 residues. DNA for the CDR3: TGCGCCAGCAGCTTGGTCGGTAGGGGCATCCCCCAGGGCTACACCTTC. Amino acid sequence: CASSLVGRGIPQGYTF.

This clonotype was counted ten times or more. The rearrangement uses TRBV7-2 and TRBJ1-6, with D possibly matching TRBD1 (6 bases). The CDR3 has 16 amino acids. The V gene lost 4 bases and the J gene lost 6 bases, with 16 bases spanning the gap. Per the germline V gene, CDR1 is SGHTA and CDR2 is FQGNSA. CDR3 in DNA: TGTGCCAGCAGCTCTGACCTGGGGGGCTCTAATTCACCCCTCCACTTT. Translating it yields CASSSDLGGSNSPLHF.